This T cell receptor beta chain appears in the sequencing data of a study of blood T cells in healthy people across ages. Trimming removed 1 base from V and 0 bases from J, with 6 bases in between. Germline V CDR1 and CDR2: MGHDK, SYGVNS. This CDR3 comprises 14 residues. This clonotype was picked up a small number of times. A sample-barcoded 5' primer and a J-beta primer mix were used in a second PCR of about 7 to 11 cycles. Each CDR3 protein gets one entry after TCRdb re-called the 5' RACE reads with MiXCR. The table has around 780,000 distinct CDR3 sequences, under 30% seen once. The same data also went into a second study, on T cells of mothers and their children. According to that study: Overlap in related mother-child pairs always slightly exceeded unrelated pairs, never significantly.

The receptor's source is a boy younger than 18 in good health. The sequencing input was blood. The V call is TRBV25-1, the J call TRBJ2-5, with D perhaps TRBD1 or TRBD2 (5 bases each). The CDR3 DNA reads TGTGCCAGCAGTGAATGGGACGACCAAGAGACCCAGTACTTC. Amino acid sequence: CASSEWDDQETQYF.